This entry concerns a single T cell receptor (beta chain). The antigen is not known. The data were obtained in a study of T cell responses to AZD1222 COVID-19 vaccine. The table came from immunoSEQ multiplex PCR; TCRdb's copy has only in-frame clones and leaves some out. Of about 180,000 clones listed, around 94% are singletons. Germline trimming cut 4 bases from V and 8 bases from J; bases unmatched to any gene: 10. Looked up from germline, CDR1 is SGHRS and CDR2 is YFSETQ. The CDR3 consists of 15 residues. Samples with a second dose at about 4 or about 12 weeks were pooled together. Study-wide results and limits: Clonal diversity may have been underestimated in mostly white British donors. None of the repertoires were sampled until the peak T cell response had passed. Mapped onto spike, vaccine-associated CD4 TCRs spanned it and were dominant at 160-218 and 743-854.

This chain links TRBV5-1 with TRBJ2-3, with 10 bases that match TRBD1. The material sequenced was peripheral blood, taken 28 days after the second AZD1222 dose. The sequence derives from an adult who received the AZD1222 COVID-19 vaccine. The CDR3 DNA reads TGCGCCAGCAGCACCACCGGGACAGGGGCGGGTACGCAGTATTTT. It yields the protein CASSTTGTGAGTQYF.